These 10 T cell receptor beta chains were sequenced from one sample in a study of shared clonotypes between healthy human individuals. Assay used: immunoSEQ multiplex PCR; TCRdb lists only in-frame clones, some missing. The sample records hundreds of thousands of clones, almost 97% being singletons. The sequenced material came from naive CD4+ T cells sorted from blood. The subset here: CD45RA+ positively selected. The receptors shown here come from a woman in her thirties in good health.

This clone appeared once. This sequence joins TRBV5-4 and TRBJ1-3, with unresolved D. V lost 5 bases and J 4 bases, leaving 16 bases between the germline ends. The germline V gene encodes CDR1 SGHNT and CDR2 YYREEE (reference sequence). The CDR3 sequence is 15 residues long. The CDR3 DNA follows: TGTGCCAGCAGATTCCGAGACAAAGCCGGAAACACCATATATTTT. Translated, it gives CASRFRDKAGNTIYF.

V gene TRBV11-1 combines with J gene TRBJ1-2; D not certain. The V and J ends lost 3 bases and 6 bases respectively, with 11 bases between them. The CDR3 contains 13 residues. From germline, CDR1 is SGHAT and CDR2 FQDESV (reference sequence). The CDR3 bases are TGTGCCAGCAGCTTCGGGGTTGGCGATGGCTACACCTTC. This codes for CASSFGVGDGYTF.

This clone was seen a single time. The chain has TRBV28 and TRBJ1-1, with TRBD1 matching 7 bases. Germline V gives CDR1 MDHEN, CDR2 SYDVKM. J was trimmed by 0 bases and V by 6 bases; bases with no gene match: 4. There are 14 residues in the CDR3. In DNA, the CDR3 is TGTGCCAGCAGCACCGGGACAGTGAACACTGAAGCTTTCTTT. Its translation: CASSTGTVNTEAFF.

The CDR3 DNA sequence: TGTGCCAGCAGCTTTATCCCAACTACAAATGAGCAGTTCTTC. This encodes CASSFIPTTNEQFF. This chain links TRBV5-6 with TRBJ2-1, with D uncertain. The CDR3 sequence is 14 residues long. The V end was cut by 2 bases, the J end by 7 bases, with 13 bases between. Germline lookup yields CDR1 SGHDT and CDR2 YYEEEE.

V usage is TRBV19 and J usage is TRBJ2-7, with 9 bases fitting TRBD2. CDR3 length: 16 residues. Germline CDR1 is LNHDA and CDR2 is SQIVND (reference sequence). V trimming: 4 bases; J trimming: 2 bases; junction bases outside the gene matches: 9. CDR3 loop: CASSTSGKTTTYEQYF. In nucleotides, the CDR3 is TGTGCCAGTAGTACTAGCGGGAAGACAACCACCTACGAGCAGTACTTC.

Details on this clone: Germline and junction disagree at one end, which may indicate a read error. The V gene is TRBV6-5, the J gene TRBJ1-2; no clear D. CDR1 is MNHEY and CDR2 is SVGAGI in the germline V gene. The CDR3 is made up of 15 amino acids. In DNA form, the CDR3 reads TGTGCCAGCAGTTACTCCGACCCCGCTAACAATGGCTACACCTTC. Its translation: CASSYSDPANNGYTF.

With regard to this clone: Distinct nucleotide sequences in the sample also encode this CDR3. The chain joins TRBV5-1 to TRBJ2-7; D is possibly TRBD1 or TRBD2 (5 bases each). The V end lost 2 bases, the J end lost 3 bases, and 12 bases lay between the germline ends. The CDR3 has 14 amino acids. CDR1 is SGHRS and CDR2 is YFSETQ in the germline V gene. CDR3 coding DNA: TGCGCCAGCAGCTTATTGGCTGGGGGCTACGAGCAGTACTTC. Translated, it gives CASSLLAGGYEQYF.

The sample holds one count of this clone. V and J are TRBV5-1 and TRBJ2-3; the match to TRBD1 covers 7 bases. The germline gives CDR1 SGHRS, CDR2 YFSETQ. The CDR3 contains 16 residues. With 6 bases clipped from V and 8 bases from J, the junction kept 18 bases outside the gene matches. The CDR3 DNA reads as TGCGCCAGCAACCCTTCGACAGGGCCCACGCAGGGTACGCAGTATTTT. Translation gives CASNPSTGPTQGTQYF.

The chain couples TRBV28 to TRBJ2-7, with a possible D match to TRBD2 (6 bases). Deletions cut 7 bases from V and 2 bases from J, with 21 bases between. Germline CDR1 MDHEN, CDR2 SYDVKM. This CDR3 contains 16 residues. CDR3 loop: CASTISKRVTPYEQYF. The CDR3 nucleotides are TGTGCCAGCACCATAAGCAAGCGGGTGACTCCCTACGAGCAGTACTTC.

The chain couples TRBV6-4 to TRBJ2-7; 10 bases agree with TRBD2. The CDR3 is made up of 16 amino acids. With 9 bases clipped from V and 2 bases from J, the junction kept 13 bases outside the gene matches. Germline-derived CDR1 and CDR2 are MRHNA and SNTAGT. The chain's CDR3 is CASQPKGLALTYEQYF. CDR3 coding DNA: TGTGCCAGTCAGCCTAAGGGACTAGCGTTAACCTACGAGCAGTACTTC.